Each of the 26 T cell receptor beta chains below was sequenced from the same sample in a study of memory CD4+ T cells and cytomegalovirus serostatus (dated by TCRdb to about 2019). Receptor amplification or capture employed the immunoSEQ multiplex PCR assay. This is the immuneACCESS table as TCRdb keeps it, with only in-frame sequences that have V and J called. A part of the clones is gone; compared with another copy, unresolved V genes explain less than half, and the rest is unexplained. The sample profile shows some 73,000 clones; 60% to 80% of them were found once. Just over 2.5% of the sample is held by the ten biggest clonotypes. Single viable CD3+CD4+CD8-CD45RO+ cells were sorted as memory CD4+ T cells on a FACSAria II. The sample taken for sequencing was memory CD4+ T cells from blood. Receptors were obtained from an adult in good health and CMV-seropositive.

The chain couples TRBV28 to TRBJ1-3, with 7 bases fitting TRBD1. The CDR3 sequence is 15 residues long. Germline trimming cut 6 bases from V and 4 bases from J; bases unmatched to any gene: 9. Germline V gene lookup returns CDR1 MDHEN and CDR2 SYDVKM. CDR3 DNA: TGTGCCAGCAGGACCTCTTTGACAGGGGGAAACACCATATATTTT. Amino acids: CASRTSLTGGNTIYF.

This chain uses TRBV30 with TRBJ1-3, with a possible D match to TRBD1 (5 bases). From germline, CDR1 is GTSNPN and CDR2 SVGIG (reference sequence). The CDR3 totals 13 residues. Trimming removed 3 bases from V and 2 bases from J, with 8 bases in between. The CDR3 spells CAWSQGAGNTIYF. CDR3 nucleotides: TGTGCCTGGAGCCAAGGGGCTGGAAACACCATATATTTT.

The chain employs TRBV6-5 and TRBJ2-3; D is unresolved. V lost 2 bases and J lost 5, with 11 bases in between. This CDR3 comprises 14 residues. Germline CDR1 and CDR2: MNHEY and SVGAGI. CDR3 sequence reads: CASSYRTPRDTQYF. CDR3 coding DNA: TGTGCCAGCAGTTACAGGACCCCCAGAGATACGCAGTATTTT.

The J gene is TRBJ2-7, the V gene TRBV7-9, with 9 bases identical to TRBD2. V shed 1 base, J shed 7 bases, and the junction held 5 bases outside the gene matches. The germline V gene has CDR1 SEHNR and CDR2 FQNEAQ (reference sequence). CDR3 size: 14 residues. CDR3 loop: CASSLGLAVREQYV. The CDR3 nucleotides are TGTGCCAGCAGCTTAGGACTAGCGGTGCGGGAGCAGTACGTC.

The chain employs TRBV18 and TRBJ1-6; TRBD1 is a possible D gene (6 bases). Trimming shortened V by 4 bases and J by 0 bases, and 10 bases separated the two germline ends. Germline V gene lookup returns CDR1 KGHSH and CDR2 LQKENI. CDR3 length: 16 residues. Here the CDR3 DNA reads TGTGCCAGCTCACAACTGGACAGCTCCTATAATTCACCCCTCCACTTT. Amino acids: CASSQLDSSYNSPLHF.

This clone was picked up a small number of times. The J gene is TRBJ1-5, the V gene TRBV5-1, with D unclear. This CDR3 comprises 13 residues. V was cut by 0 bases and J by 4 bases, with 5 bases left in between. Germline loops: CDR1 SGHRS, CDR2 YFSETQ. This chain's CDR3 is CASSLEVNQPQHF. Written as DNA, the CDR3 is TGCGCCAGCAGCTTGGAGGTAAATCAGCCCCAGCATTTT.

This clone has just one count. The gene calls are TRBV27 and TRBJ1-1; 8 bases agree with TRBD1. Germline lookup yields CDR1 MNHEY and CDR2 SMNVEV (reference sequence). This CDR3 region has 16 residues. The J segment lost 1 base and the V segment lost 6 bases, leaving 10 bases of the junction unmatched. The CDR3 DNA follows: TGTGCCAGCAGGCCTGCAGGGGGCGCCGGGAACACTGAAGCTTTCTTT. The encoded protein is CASRPAGGAGNTEAFF.

This clone came up a few times. The chain links TRBV28 to TRBJ1-1; a possible D gene is TRBD1 (5 bases). This CDR3 spans 15 amino acids. The germline CDR1 and CDR2 sequences are MDHEN and SYDVKM. V lost 5 bases to trimming and J lost 0 bases, with 13 bases between them. In DNA form, the CDR3 reads TGTGCCAGCAGTCTCGGACGGGGGATGAACACTGAAGCTTTCTTT. It specifies CASSLGRGMNTEAFF. The full variable domain, rest sourced from reference TRBV28 and TRBJ1-1, is DVKVTQSSRYLVKRTGEKVFLECVQDMDHENMFWYRQDPGLGLRLIYFSYDVKMKEKGDIPEGYSVSREKKERFSLILESASTNQTSMYLCASSLGRGMNTEAFFGQGTRLTVV.

The J gene is TRBJ1-1, the V gene TRBV5-5, with no clear D. Germline V gives CDR1 SGHKS, CDR2 YYEKEE (reference sequence). V was shortened by 0 bases and J by 4 bases, with 10 bases between the two germline ends. The CDR3 spans 14 residues. CDR3 protein: CASSLDWGITEAFF. Here the CDR3 DNA reads TGTGCCAGCAGCTTGGATTGGGGTATCACTGAAGCTTTCTTT.

The chain combines TRBV4-2 with TRBJ2-2; D not resolved. The V end was cut by 1 base, the J end by 6 bases, with 12 bases between. CDR3 length equals 15 residues. Per the germline V gene, CDR1 is LGHNA and CDR2 is YNFKEQ. The CDR3 DNA reads TGTGCCAGCAGCCAAGTGTCCCATAGTTCCGGGGAGCTGTTTTTT. Encoded protein: CASSQVSHSSGELFF.

V usage is TRBV11-2 and J usage is TRBJ2-5; D gene uncertain. V shed 4 bases and J shed 2 bases, with 8 bases lying between them. Germline V gene lookup returns CDR1 SGHAT and CDR2 FQNNGV. CDR3 length: 13 residues. CDR3 residues: CASSSGLQETQYF. The CDR3 DNA follows: TGTGCCAGCAGCTCCGGTCTACAAGAGACCCAGTACTTC.

The chain couples TRBV6-1 to TRBJ1-5; possibly TRBD1 for D (6 bases). Germline lookup yields CDR1 MNHNS and CDR2 SASEGT. The CDR3 is 15 amino acids. Trimming removed 5 bases from V and 1 base from J, with 12 bases in between. The CDR3 region has the DNA TGTGCCAGCAGTTTCAGTGGGGGCAGCAATCAGCCCCAGCATTTT. Its protein product is CASSFSGGSNQPQHF.

This chain's CDR3 is CASSLVGGNTIYF. Written as DNA, the CDR3 is TGTGCCAGCAGTTTGGTAGGGGGAAACACCATATATTTT. V gene TRBV27 combines with J gene TRBJ1-3, with no clear D. Trimming took off 3 bases at V and 4 bases at J, with 7 bases between the two ends. Germline CDR1 is MNHEY and CDR2 is SMNVEV (reference sequence). The CDR3 consists of 13 residues.

In its sample, this clone was seen a few times. This sequence joins TRBV11-3 and TRBJ1-1; D is unclear. The germline V gene encodes CDR1 SGHNT and CDR2 YENEEA. The V gene lost 0 bases and the J gene lost 0 bases, with 5 bases spanning the gap. The CDR3 is 14 residues long. This chain's CDR3 is CASSLDGMNTEAFF. In DNA form, the CDR3 reads TGTGCCAGCAGCTTAGATGGAATGAACACTGAAGCTTTCTTT.

This clone was found a few times. The identical CDR3 is also encoded by other nucleotide sequences in the sample. The J gene is TRBJ1-2, the V gene TRBV18; 7 nucleotides line up with TRBD1. The germline V gene has CDR1 KGHSH and CDR2 LQKENI. The V segment lost 3 bases and the J segment 5 bases; nucleotides outside the gene matches: 3. The CDR3 loop spans 13 amino acids. In DNA, the CDR3 is TGTGCCAGCTCACCGACAGGGCGGTATGGCTACACCTTC. This sequence encodes CASSPTGRYGYTF. Complete variable domain (other parts from reference TRBV18 and TRBJ1-2): NAGVMQNPRHLVRRRGQEARLRCSPMKGHSHVYWYRQLPEEGLKFMVYLQKENIIDESGMPKERFSAEFPKEGPSILRIQQVVRGDSAAYFCASSPTGRYGYTFGSGTRLTVV.

The chain combines TRBV20-1 with TRBJ1-1; D gene unclear. V gave up 2 bases and J gave up 6 bases, with 7 bases separating them. Germline CDR1 is DFQATT and CDR2 is SNEGSKA (reference sequence). The CDR3 consists of 11 residues. Here the CDR3 DNA reads TGCAGTGCTAGACCCTCAGCTGAAGCTTTCTTT. It translates to CSARPSAEAFF.

The chain carries TRBV29-1 and TRBJ2-1; D is unclear. The germline V gene has CDR1 SQVTM and CDR2 ANQGSEA. V shed 6 bases and J shed 6 bases, with 9 bases lying between them. This CDR3 spans 11 amino acids. The CDR3 region has the DNA TGCAGCGTCGCTTACTCCAATGAGCAGTTCTTC. Translated, it gives CSVAYSNEQFF.

V usage is TRBV11-2 and J usage is TRBJ1-1, with a weak D call TRBD1 (5 bases). In germline, CDR1 is SGHAT, CDR2 FQNNGV. The CDR3 loop spans 13 amino acids. Trimming took off 1 base at V and 10 bases at J, with 13 bases between the two ends. CDR3 DNA: TGTGCCAGCAGCTTAGGTACGGGGGACCGAGCTTTCTTT. This gives the protein CASSLGTGDRAFF.

The V and J genes are TRBV11-3 and TRBJ1-3, with D possibly being TRBD1 (5 bases). CDR1 is SGHNT, CDR2 YENEEA, per germline. Trimming removed 4 bases from V and 5 bases from J, with 12 bases in between. This CDR3 comprises 14 residues. The CDR3 bases are TGTGCCAGCAGCTCACCCGGGACCAGAAACACCATATATTTT. Translation: CASSSPGTRNTIYF.

This chain uses TRBV6-1 with TRBJ1-3; D remains ambiguous. This CDR3 contains 17 residues. With 0 bases removed from V and 2 bases from J, the gap between germline ends came to 14 bases. Germline V CDR1 and CDR2: MNHNS, SASEGT. The CDR3 protein is CASSEAPKNSAGNTIYF. The CDR3 DNA is TGTGCCAGCAGTGAAGCGCCAAAGAATTCGGCTGGAAACACCATATATTTT.

The V gene is TRBV19, the J gene TRBJ2-3, with D unclear. V was trimmed by 3 bases and J by 0 bases, leaving 4 bases between them. The CDR3 runs 13 residues. Germline V lookup: CDR1 LNHDA, CDR2 SQIVND (reference sequence). This CDR3 is CASSMTSTDTQYF. CDR3 nucleotides: TGTGCCAGTAGTATGACCAGCACAGATACGCAGTATTTT.

The J gene is TRBJ2-2, the V gene TRBV7-9; TRBD1 matches 10 bases. This CDR3 comprises 18 residues. Germline CDR1 SEHNR, CDR2 FQNEAQ (reference sequence). J lost 2 bases, V lost 5 bases, and 11 bases had no gene match. CDR3 DNA: TGTGCCAGCAGCCCGAGCGGGGGACAGGGGACAAACACCGGGGAGCTGTTTTTT. Protein: CASSPSGGQGTNTGELFF.

This rearrangement joins TRBV7-9 to TRBJ1-1; D is undetermined. Per the germline V gene, CDR1 is SEHNR and CDR2 is FQNEAQ (reference sequence). V was pared by 1 base and J by 11 bases, with 8 bases between. The CDR3 consists of 11 residues. CDR3 loop: CASSLVSEAFF. DNA of the CDR3: TGTGCCAGCAGCTTAGTCTCCGAGGCTTTCTTT.

The J gene is TRBJ2-7, the V gene TRBV7-9; D possibly uses TRBD1 or TRBD2 (6 bases each). CDR3 length: 15 amino acids. CDR1 is SEHNR, CDR2 FQNEAQ, per germline (reference sequence). The V gene lost 5 bases and the J gene lost 6 bases, with 20 bases spanning the gap. The CDR3 bases are TGTGCCAGCAGCCCGCGGTCAAGGGGGGACTTCGAGCAGTACTTC. It yields the protein CASSPRSRGDFEQYF.

The V gene is TRBV6-1, the J gene TRBJ1-5, with unresolved D. This CDR3 region has 14 residues. Germline V gives CDR1 MNHNS, CDR2 SASEGT. Trimming cost V 5 bases and J 4 bases, with 12 bases left between them. The CDR3 DNA follows: TGTGCCAGCAGTCGCTGGGCGGCGAATCAGCCCCAGCATTTT. Translated: CASSRWAANQPQHF.

The gene calls are TRBV18 and TRBJ2-5; TRBD1 aligns across 7 bases. The CDR3 totals 15 residues. The V and J ends lost 5 bases and 3 bases, in that order; junction bases with no gene match: 9. Per germline, CDR1 KGHSH and CDR2 LQKENI. CDR3 protein: CASSSTDRIKETQYF. CDR3 sequence (DNA): TGTGCCAGCTCATCGACGGACAGGATTAAAGAGACCCAGTACTTC.